Below are 32 T cell receptor beta chains sequenced from a single sample in a study of blood T cell repertoires in COVID-19. Produced via immunoSEQ multiplex PCR; TCRdb's table is partial and in-frame only. The sample yields hundreds of thousands of clones, around four fifths seen once. Source material: peripheral blood. These receptors all come from a woman at least 80 years old with active or convalescent COVID-19.

The chain links TRBV2 to TRBJ2-3; weak D call: TRBD2 (5 bases). The V end lost 11 bases, the J end lost 2 bases, and 17 bases lay between the germline ends. CDR1 and CDR2 (germline): SNHLY, FYNNEI. The CDR3 covers 14 residues. CDR3 nucleotides: TGTGCCTCGGCGAGGAGGCAGACCACAGATACGCAGTATTTT. Translated: CASARRQTTDTQYF.

This clone was seen more than once but under ten times. The chain couples TRBV7-2 to TRBJ1-5; D is possibly TRBD1 (5 bases). This CDR3 has 16 residues. Germline CDR1 reads SGHTA; CDR2 reads FQGNSA. The V end was cut by 0 bases, the J end by 1 base, with 10 bases between. CDR3 protein: CASSLAGGMSNQPQHF. Here the CDR3 DNA reads TGTGCCAGCAGCTTAGCGGGGGGGATGAGCAATCAGCCCCAGCATTTT.

The gene calls are TRBV18 and TRBJ2-5; TRBD1 is a possible D gene (6 bases). The germline CDR1 and CDR2 sequences are KGHSH and LQKENI. Trimming shortened V by 0 bases and J by 1 base, and 9 bases separated the two germline ends. The CDR3 runs 15 residues. The CDR3 loop is CASSPPSQGQETQYF. CDR3 DNA sequence: TGTGCCAGCTCACCACCATCACAGGGCCAAGAGACCCAGTACTTC.

V usage is TRBV4-3 and J usage is TRBJ2-2; TRBD2 matches 7 bases. With V trimmed by 1 base and J by 5 bases, 4 bases remained unmatched. Germline V gives CDR1 LGHNA, CDR2 YSLEER. The CDR3 loop spans 15 amino acids. DNA of the CDR3: TGCGCCAGCAGCCAAGGAAGGGGAGGGACCGGGGAGCTGTTTTTT. This codes for CASSQGRGGTGELFF.

This clone appeared many times. The chain combines TRBV11-2 with TRBJ1-4; the match to TRBD1 covers 10 bases. CDR1 is SGHAT, CDR2 FQNNGV, per germline. With 5 bases clipped from V and 8 bases from J, the junction kept 11 bases outside the gene matches. The CDR3 is 16 amino acids. The CDR3 reads CASSPGPGQGSEKLFF. CDR3 DNA sequence: TGTGCCAGCAGCCCTGGCCCGGGACAGGGGAGCGAAAAACTGTTTTTT.

This rearrangement joins TRBV15 to TRBJ2-5, with a possible D match to TRBD1 (6 bases). The germline V gene encodes CDR1 LNHNV and CDR2 YYDKDF (reference sequence). The CDR3 is 14 amino acids. Trimming took off 5 bases at V and 4 bases at J, with 14 bases between the two ends. CDR3: CATSRNRVGETQYF. The CDR3 DNA reads as TGTGCCACCAGCCGGAACAGGGTTGGAGAGACCCAGTACTTC.

The gene calls are TRBV2 and TRBJ1-2; TRBD1 agrees at 10 bases. The CDR3 has 14 amino acids. The trim removed 4 bases at V and 8 bases at J, leaving 7 bases unmatched. CDR1 and CDR2 from the germline V gene are SNHLY and FYNNEI. CDR3 amino acids: CASSVRQGAGGYTF. The CDR3 region has the DNA TGTGCCAGCAGTGTTAGACAGGGGGCAGGGGGCTACACCTTC.

This clone was seen only once. The V call is TRBV7-3, the J call TRBJ2-1; D possibly corresponds to TRBD2 (5 bases). Trimming cost V 4 bases and J 4 bases, with 17 bases left between them. This CDR3 region has 16 residues. Germline loops: CDR1 SGHTA, CDR2 FQGTGA. The CDR3 DNA reads as TGTGCCAGCAGCTATAGCGTATGGGCCGGATACAATGAGCAGTTCTTC. Protein product: CASSYSVWAGYNEQFF.

The J gene is TRBJ2-7, the V gene TRBV5-1; 8 nucleotides align to TRBD1. The CDR3 has 13 amino acids. CDR1 and CDR2 from the germline V gene are SGHRS and YFSETQ. The V gene end was trimmed by 4 bases and the J gene end by 6 bases; junction bases not matched to a gene: 6. The CDR3 region is CASSPPGTGEQYF. The DNA for the CDR3 is TGCGCCAGCAGCCCCCCCGGGACAGGCGAGCAGTACTTC. Filled out from reference TRBV5-1 and TRBJ2-7, the complete variable domain reads KAGVTQTPRYLIKTRGQQVTLSCSPISGHRSVSWYQQTPGQGLQFLFEYFSETQRNKGNFPGRFSGRQFSNSRSEMNVSTLELGDSALYLCASSPPGTGEQYFGPGTRLTVT.

This clone was picked up one time. The rearrangement uses TRBV24-1 and TRBJ1-2, with D possibly being TRBD1 (5 bases). Trimming removed 5 bases at V and 8 bases at J, with 14 bases between. The CDR3 covers 13 residues. CDR1 is KGHDR, CDR2 SFDVKD, per germline. The CDR3 DNA follows: TGTGCCACCAGTGCCCCAACGGGACTCGGCTACACCTTC. The encoded protein is CATSAPTGLGYTF.

The chain uses TRBV7-9 and TRBJ2-7; 7 bases fit TRBD1. The germline CDR1 and CDR2 sequences are SEHNR and FQNEAQ (reference sequence). V trimming: 1 base; J trimming: 4 bases; junction bases outside the gene matches: 10. The CDR3 contains 16 residues. The CDR3 bases are TGTGCCAGCAGCTTAGTAGTGACAGGGCCATCTTACGAGCAGTACTTC. It encodes CASSLVVTGPSYEQYF. Supplemented by reference TRBV7-9 and TRBJ2-7, the full variable domain reads DTGVSQNPRHKITKRGQNVTFRCDPISEHNRLYWYRQTLGQGPEFLTYFQNEAQLEKSRLLSDRFSAERPKGSFSTLEIQRTEQGDSAMYLCASSLVVTGPSYEQYFGPGTRLTVT.

The chain employs TRBV2 and TRBJ2-1, with 7 bases aligning to TRBD2. Looked up from germline, CDR1 is SNHLY and CDR2 is FYNNEI. The CDR3 is 14 amino acids. V trimming: 7 bases; J trimming: 1 base; junction bases outside the gene matches: 4. The CDR3 coding sequence is TGTGCCAGCACGAGGGAGGGGTCCTACAATGAGCAGTTCTTC. Protein sequence: CASTREGSYNEQFF.

V gene TRBV2 combines with J gene TRBJ2-1; 8 positions agree with TRBD2. CDR1 is SNHLY and CDR2 is FYNNEI in the germline V gene. The CDR3 contains 12 residues. V lost 8 bases and J lost 11; bases outside the gene matches: 8. The CDR3 here is CASLYHSGKQFF. CDR3 DNA sequence: TGTGCCAGCTTATACCATAGCGGGAAGCAGTTCTTC.

The chain combines TRBV4-1 with TRBJ2-7; the D gene is possibly TRBD2 (6 bases). Trimming shortened V by 6 bases and J by 4 bases, and 19 bases separated the two germline ends. Germline loops: CDR1 MGHRA, CDR2 YSYEKL. The CDR3 is 15 amino acids. CDR3 DNA: TGCGCCAGCAGTCAATACGGGACTCAAGGATACGAGCAGTACTTC. It translates to CASSQYGTQGYEQYF.

This clone was observed a single time. The chain uses TRBV7-2 and TRBJ1-6, with a weak D call TRBD1 (5 bases). The CDR3 extends over 17 amino acids. From germline, CDR1 is SGHTA and CDR2 FQGNSA. Trimming pared 1 base from V and 5 bases from J, leaving 15 bases between. Here the CDR3 reads CASSLVYGGSDNSPLHF. CDR3 DNA: TGTGCCAGCAGCTTAGTTTATGGGGGGTCCGATAATTCACCCCTCCACTTT.

V and J are TRBV2 and TRBJ1-4; D not certain. V was pared by 4 bases and J by 10 bases, with 16 bases between. In germline, CDR1 is SNHLY, CDR2 FYNNEI. The CDR3 contains 14 residues. For the CDR3, the DNA is TGTGCCAGCAGTGCTAGCAATGGAGGCGGAAAACTGTTTTTT. Amino acids: CASSASNGGGKLFF.

The chain is built from TRBV11-2 and TRBJ2-7, with D tentatively TRBD2 (5 bases). The CDR3 covers 13 residues. Between the trimmed V and J ends, which lost 5 bases and 6 bases, there was a span of 14 bases. Looked up from germline, CDR1 is SGHAT and CDR2 is FQNNGV. CDR3 amino acids: CASSTTRSSEQYF. The CDR3 nucleotides are TGTGCCAGCAGCACCACTAGAAGCAGCGAGCAGTACTTC.

This chain uses TRBV10-3 with TRBJ2-5; maybe TRBD2 (6 bases). V dropped 10 bases and J dropped 4 bases, with 13 bases sitting between them. The CDR3 sequence is 12 residues long. The germline CDR1 and CDR2 sequences are ENHRY and SYGVKD. CDR3 nucleotide sequence: TGTGCCACTGGGGGAGGTGGAGAGACCCAGTACTTC. Its protein product is CATGGGGETQYF.

The chain has TRBV3-1 (or the pseudogene TRBV3-2) and TRBJ2-7, with 9 nucleotides matching TRBD2. With 4 bases clipped from V and 5 bases from J, the junction kept 9 bases outside the gene matches. The CDR3 runs 15 residues. CDR1 and CDR2 (germline): LGHDT, YNNKEL (reference sequence). The CDR3 is CASSRGAGGVHEQYF. As DNA, the CDR3 is TGTGCCAGCAGCCGCGGAGCGGGAGGCGTCCACGAGCAGTACTTC.

The gene calls are TRBV28 and TRBJ1-1; D call uncertain. From germline, CDR1 is MDHEN and CDR2 SYDVKM. This CDR3 has 13 amino acids. The V end lost 6 bases, the J end lost 6 bases, and 14 bases lay between the germline ends. CDR3 region: CASREGVWAEAFF. In DNA form, the CDR3 reads TGTGCCAGCAGAGAGGGAGTGTGGGCTGAAGCTTTCTTT.

The rearrangement uses TRBV6-5 and TRBJ2-7; 7 bases fit TRBD1. The CDR3 spans 14 residues. CDR1 MNHEY and CDR2 SVGAGI come from the germline V gene. With V trimmed by 4 bases and J by 0 bases, 3 bases remained unmatched. The CDR3 nucleotides are TGTGCCAGCAGTTCTTGGGACAGCTCCTACGAGCAGTACTTC. It encodes CASSSWDSSYEQYF.

The sample holds many counts of this clone. The chain has TRBV9 and TRBJ2-2; 9 bases line up with TRBD2. Germline CDR1 is SGDLS and CDR2 is YYNGEE. Trimming at V came to 4 bases and at J to 5 bases, leaving 9 bases not matched to a gene. The CDR3 covers 16 residues. CDR3 in DNA: TGTGCCAGCAGCAGGGGGATAGCGGGAGAAACCGGGGAGCTGTTTTTT. This codes for CASSRGIAGETGELFF.

This clone was seen a few times. This chain uses TRBV4-1 with TRBJ1-1; a weak D match, TRBD1 (5 bases). Trimming pared 0 bases from V and 1 base from J, leaving 6 bases between. This CDR3 has 14 amino acids. Per the germline V gene, CDR1 is MGHRA and CDR2 is YSYEKL. This CDR3 is CASSQDQGNTEAFF. In DNA, the CDR3 is TGCGCCAGCAGCCAAGATCAGGGGAACACTGAAGCTTTCTTT.

CDR3 coding DNA: TGTGCCAGCAGCCCCCCCGGGACTAGATCGGCCAATGAGCAGTTCTTC. Protein product: CASSPPGTRSANEQFF. The chain couples TRBV7-2 to TRBJ2-1, with TRBD2 identical over 8 bases. The J segment lost 6 bases and the V segment lost 5 bases, leaving 12 bases of the junction unmatched. The CDR3 is 16 residues long. Germline V CDR1 and CDR2: SGHTA, FQGNSA.

The chain links TRBV6-5 to TRBJ1-3; D is perhaps TRBD1 (6 bases). Germline loops: CDR1 MNHEY, CDR2 SVGAGI. V was clipped by 6 bases and J by 0 bases, with 12 bases between them. The CDR3 extends over 15 amino acids. The CDR3, as DNA: TGTGCCAGCAGCCCCGGGGGGCTCTCTGGAAACACCATATATTTT. Translation gives CASSPGGLSGNTIYF.

The V call is TRBV20-1, the J call TRBJ2-7; D is possibly TRBD2 (5 bases). Germline lookup yields CDR1 DFQATT and CDR2 SNEGSKA (reference sequence). The CDR3 consists of 11 residues. Trimming pared 8 bases from V and 6 bases from J, leaving 14 bases between. The CDR3 here is CSMLWSGEQYF. CDR3 sequence (DNA): TGCAGTATGCTATGGAGCGGCGAGCAGTACTTC.

This clone was observed a single time. V usage is TRBV24-1 and J usage is TRBJ1-6; D might be TRBD1 (5 bases). Trimming shortened V by 0 bases and J by 5 bases, and 13 bases separated the two germline ends. This CDR3 comprises 17 residues. Germline CDR1 reads KGHDR; CDR2 reads SFDVKD. The CDR3 nucleotides are TGTGCCACCAGTGATTTGGTTTCAGGGCACAATAATTCACCCCTCCACTTT. It encodes CATSDLVSGHNNSPLHF.

As for this clone: The junction departs from germline at one end; a sequencing error may be responsible. The gene calls are TRBV5-1 and TRBJ2-3; D gene ambiguous. The CDR3 extends over 13 amino acids. The germline CDR1 and CDR2 sequences are SGHRS and YFSETQ. In nucleotides, the CDR3 is TGCGCCAGCAGTTTGGGCTACACAGATACGCAGTATTTT. Translated, it gives CASSLGYTDTQYF. Full variable domain (missing parts from reference TRBV5-1 and TRBJ2-3): KAGVTQTPRYLIKTRGQQVTLSCSPISGHRSVSWYQQTPGQGLQFLFEYFSETQRNKGNFPGRFSGRQFSNSRSEMNVSTLELGDSALYLCASSLGYTDTQYFGPGTRLTVL.

The chain joins TRBV6-5 to TRBJ2-1, with unresolved D. V dropped 4 bases and J dropped 4 bases, with 14 bases sitting between them. The germline V gene has CDR1 MNHEY and CDR2 SVGAGI. CDR3 length equals 15 residues. The CDR3: CASSLVSSRYNEQFF. In DNA form, the CDR3 reads TGTGCCAGCAGTTTGGTTAGTTCCCGGTACAATGAGCAGTTCTTC.

The chain uses TRBV19 and TRBJ1-1, with TRBD1 identical over 7 bases. In germline, CDR1 is LNHDA, CDR2 SQIVND (reference sequence). CDR3 length equals 14 residues. V was clipped by 8 bases and J by 2 bases; unmatched bases: 8. CDR3 loop: CASGTGARNTEAFF. The CDR3 coding sequence is TGTGCCAGTGGTACAGGGGCTCGAAACACTGAAGCTTTCTTT.

The J gene is TRBJ2-3, the V gene TRBV5-5; TRBD1 matches 10 bases. Germline V gene sequence: CDR1 SGHKS, CDR2 YYEKEE (reference sequence). V lost 0 bases and J lost 2; bases outside the gene matches: 6. The CDR3 is 17 residues long. The CDR3 sequence is CASSLALDRGNTDTQYF. CDR3 coding DNA: TGTGCCAGCAGCTTGGCATTGGACAGGGGGAACACAGATACGCAGTATTTT.

This clone showed up just once. The rearrangement links TRBV2 to TRBJ2-5; tentative D call: TRBD2 (6 bases). V gave up 11 bases and J gave up 1 base, with 14 bases separating them. Germline lookup yields CDR1 SNHLY and CDR2 FYNNEI. There are 13 residues in the CDR3. The CDR3 here is CALTRRGQETQYF. CDR3 nucleotides: TGTGCCCTCACCCGGAGGGGCCAAGAGACCCAGTACTTC.